These 15 T cell receptor beta chains came from one sample sequenced in a study of molecular identifiers for immune sequencing clone quantification. In TCRdb, the PCR reads were re-called with MiXCR into one record per CDR3 protein. The table records a few hundred thousand distinct CDR3 sequences, roughly 24% of them present only once. The sequencing sample was made of naive CD8+ T cells from blood, with Jurkat cell RNA spiked in. Noted subset: FACS-sorted CD8+CD4-CCR7+CD45RA+ naive T cells. Every receptor here comes from a human donor in good health. Some libraries in this study had Jurkat cell RNA spiked in.

This clonotype was seen just once. A read error is possible here, since a much larger clone lies one base away. This sequence joins TRBV6-4 and TRBJ1-5, with TRBD1 as a possible D gene (6 bases). The V gene's germline CDR1 is MRHNA and CDR2 SNTAGT. There are 14 residues in the CDR3. V shed 8 bases and J shed 1 base, with 12 bases lying between them. The DNA for the CDR3 is TGTGCCAGCTATTACAGGGAAAGCAATCAGCCCCAGCATTTT. Its protein is CASYYRESNQPQHF.

Points on this clonotype: A much larger clone lies one base from this, so it may be a read error. The rearrangement uses TRBV19 and TRBJ2-1; 9 positions agree with TRBD1. The ends lost 10 bases at V and 8 bases at J; junction bases unmatched: 12. The germline gives CDR1 LNHDA, CDR2 SQIVND (reference sequence). CDR3 length equals 14 residues. DNA of the CDR3: TGTGCCACGCGGAGTGGGGACAGGGTCCATGAGCAGTTCTTC. Amino acid sequence: CATRSGDRVHEQFF.

This clonotype was seen many times. This rearrangement joins TRBV7-9 to TRBJ2-7, with D possibly being TRBD1 (6 bases). The V and J ends lost 4 bases and 4 bases respectively, with 26 bases between them. The CDR3 contains 18 residues. Germline-derived CDR1 and CDR2 are SEHNR and FQNEAQ (reference sequence). This CDR3 reads CASSSSLNQQGLAYEQYF. CDR3 DNA: TGTGCCAGCAGCTCTAGTTTAAATCAACAGGGCCTTGCGTACGAGCAGTACTTC.

This clonotype has at least ten counts. The CDR3 DNA reads TGTGCCAGCCGATTAAGAGACGAAGATACGCAGTATTTT. Translated: CASRLRDEDTQYF. The J gene is TRBJ2-3, the V gene TRBV28; D is ambiguous. Germline CDR1 is MDHEN and CDR2 is SYDVKM. Deletions cut 8 bases from V and 5 bases from J, with 14 bases between. The CDR3 is made up of 13 amino acids.

This clonotype was seen repeatedly, ten times or more. This sequence joins TRBV14 and TRBJ2-3; tentative D call: TRBD1 (5 bases). The V gene's germline CDR1 is SGHDN and CDR2 FVKESK. The CDR3 is made up of 15 amino acids. The germline V and J ends were trimmed by 0 bases and 6 bases, with 13 bases remaining between them. The CDR3 DNA reads as TGTGCCAGCAGCCAAGATCTCGTGACAGACGATACGCAGTATTTT. It specifies CASSQDLVTDDTQYF.

This clonotype came up once. This may be a read error: a much more frequent sequence differs by one nucleotide. The rearrangement uses TRBV7-9 and TRBJ1-1, with D perhaps TRBD1 (6 bases). From germline, CDR1 is SEHNR and CDR2 FQNEAQ (reference sequence). The CDR3 loop spans 13 amino acids. Trimming removed 5 bases from V and 4 bases from J, with 11 bases in between. The CDR3 reads CASSGGIGTEAFF. Written as DNA, the CDR3 is TGTGCCAGCAGCGGGGGCATCGGCACTGAAGCTTTCTTT.

This clonotype was seen many times. The chain is built from TRBV6-2 or TRBV6-3 and TRBJ1-5; D call uncertain. The CDR3 totals 15 residues. The ends were cut back, 3 bases at V and 4 bases at J, with 13 bases in the middle. CDR1 and CDR2 (germline): MNHEY, SVGEGT. The CDR3 bases are TGTGCCAGCAGTTATAAATACGTGATGAATCAGCCCCAGCATTTT. This codes for CASSYKYVMNQPQHF.

Only a few counts were recorded for this clonotype. V usage is TRBV15 and J usage is TRBJ2-3, with D possibly TRBD2 on 5 matching bases. The CDR3 length is 14 residues. V gave up 8 bases and J gave up 4 bases, with 16 bases separating them. Germline CDR1 reads LNHNV; CDR2 reads YYDKDF (reference sequence). The CDR3 nucleotides read TGTGCCACCGGGCAGCTTCTAGCCGCAGATACGCAGTATTTT. The encoded protein is CATGQLLAADTQYF.

This chain joins TRBV6-2 or TRBV6-3 and TRBJ1-5; the match to TRBD1 covers 10 bases. The CDR3 spans 15 residues. The germline gives CDR1 MNHEY, CDR2 SVGEGT. The V gene end was trimmed by 6 bases and the J gene end by 2 bases; junction bases not matched to a gene: 4. In nucleotides, the CDR3 is TGTGCCAGCAGATACGGGACAGGGGGCAATCAGCCCCAGCATTTT. Translated, it gives CASRYGTGGNQPQHF.

This clonotype has at least ten counts. This chain uses TRBV30 with TRBJ1-1, with D unresolved. From germline, CDR1 is GTSNPN and CDR2 SVGIG (reference sequence). Trimming shortened V by 4 bases and J by 5 bases, and 14 bases separated the two germline ends. The CDR3 is 13 amino acids. CDR3 sequence reads: CAWTTWEGTEAFF. CDR3 sequence (DNA): TGTGCCTGGACCACCTGGGAAGGGACTGAAGCTTTCTTT.

This clonotype has ten or more counts. The rearrangement links TRBV7-9 to TRBJ2-7, with D unresolved. From germline, CDR1 is SEHNR and CDR2 FQNEAQ (reference sequence). Trimming left V 5 bases short and J 0 bases short, with 14 bases between. CDR3 size: 15 residues. CDR3 sequence reads: CASSPEKTVSYEQYF. CDR3 DNA: TGTGCCAGCAGCCCGGAGAAGACGGTCTCCTACGAGCAGTACTTC.

This sequence joins TRBV5-1 and TRBJ1-1, with TRBD1 as a possible D gene (6 bases). With 0 bases removed from V and 5 bases from J, the gap between germline ends came to 8 bases. This CDR3 comprises 13 residues. In germline, CDR1 is SGHRS, CDR2 YFSETQ. CDR3 sequence (DNA): TGCGCCAGCAGCTTGGCAGGGGAGACTGAAGCTTTCTTT. Translating gives CASSLAGETEAFF.

In its sample, this clonotype was seen many times. The gene calls are TRBV7-6 and TRBJ2-3, with TRBD2 as a possible D gene (5 bases). Germline CDR1 and CDR2: SGHVS and FNYEAQ. The CDR3 has 15 residues. With 5 bases removed from V and 2 bases from J, the gap between germline ends came to 14 bases. DNA of the CDR3: TGTGCCAGCAGCCCAGTCGGGATCCCCACAGATACGCAGTATTTT. This encodes CASSPVGIPTDTQYF.

The gene calls are TRBV3-1 and TRBJ1-6, with D uncertain. Trimming left V 1 base short and J 7 bases short, with 5 bases between. This CDR3 has 13 amino acids. Germline-derived CDR1 and CDR2 are LGHDT and YNNKEL (reference sequence). CDR3 sequence: CASSQGANSPLHF. DNA of the CDR3: TGTGCCAGCAGCCAAGGTGCGAATTCACCCCTCCACTTT.

This clonotype was observed many times. The chain couples TRBV12-3 or TRBV12-4 to TRBJ2-3; 10 positions agree with TRBD2. The CDR3 loop spans 15 amino acids. V shed 6 bases, J shed 1 base, and the junction held 4 bases outside the gene matches. The CDR3 loop is CASSKGTSGTDTQYF. CDR3 sequence (DNA): TGTGCCAGCAGCAAGGGGACTAGCGGCACAGATACGCAGTATTTT.